This T cell receptor (beta chain) was retrieved from a study of blood T cell repertoires in COVID-19 (dated by TCRdb to 2019 to 2021). As for the study more broadly: Collaborator samples came from the United States, Italy and Spain and covered acute and convalescent phases of COVID-19. Subjects who had been exposed to COVID-19, were actively infected with it, or had recovered from it provided the deeply sampled blood TCRbeta repertoires that made up the dataset. A freely available public database, intended as a resource for researchers studying the immune response to SARS-CoV-2, is where the repertoires were released. The prospective study material was composed of cDNA or gDNA derived from T cells, B-cell-depleted T cells, or PBMCs. Samples came from the ongoing ImmuneRACE study (first 160 participants) plus 1,254 subjects from 6 global collaborators. Sample metadata almost always included a de-identified subject ID, COVID-19 status, age in years and sex. Where HLA class I and class II types were available, the types were taken from metadata supplied by the sample provider, not from assay-based typing. The study at large found these results: The amount of clinical and demographic metadata varied by source and participant and was provided uncurated.

Each collaborating institution followed its own protocols to collect whole blood in K2EDTA tubes. For TCRbeta analysis, collaborators shipped samples as frozen whole blood, isolated PBMCs, or DNA extracted from either of those sample types. For this clone: Its antigen has not been determined. Qualities for individual bases were not recorded, and no much larger clone is one base off.

The germline V gene gives CDR1 as SGDLS and CDR2 as YYNGEE. Trimming accounts for 0 bases at V and 7 bases at J, while the number of junction bases matched to no gene is 5. The CDR3 goes from the cysteine to the phenylalanine over 14 residues. Only the CDR3 DNA is retained, 42 bases long and in frame from the first base. The immunoSEQ Assay, a bias-controlled multiplex PCR, was used to amplify TCRbeta CDR3 regions from genomic DNA. Regarding the original processing steps: The number of nucleated cells in each sample was estimated by amplification of reference gene primers within the assay. To quantify the absolute abundance of each unique TCRbeta CDR3 rearrangement, sequence reads were collapsed and filtered. For each sample, productive Simpson clonality was calculated as the square root of Simpson's diversity index across productive rearrangements. Imported from immuneACCESS, the table was reduced by TCRdb to in-frame sequences with V and J called. These copies leave out some clones; in studies compared against another copy, an unresolved V gene accounts for under half, and the cause of the remainder is not known. For V, J and clone size, that table is used; D and trimming come from the DNA. The sample table records 97,000 or so clones; about 72% of these occur just once. The biggest ten clones account for about 9% of the sample.

The sequenced material came from peripheral blood. The V and J genes are TRBV9 and TRBJ1-2; TRBD1 aligns with 8 central bases. This TCR was sampled from a man in his 60s with active or convalescent COVID-19. For the CDR3, the sequence is CASSVDRGMRGYTF. The DNA sequence follows: TGTGCCAGCAGCGTAGACAGGGGGATGCGTGGCTACACCTTC.